What follows are 26 T cell receptor beta chains derived from one specimen sequenced in a study of blood T cell repertoires in COVID-19. The protocol was immunoSEQ multiplex PCR, while the TCRdb copy is restricted to in-frame clones and leaves out a portion. The sample yields approximately 160,000 clones, roughly four fifths seen once. Sequences were obtained from peripheral blood. The receptors derive from a human donor in a cohort sampled during active COVID-19.

The chain links TRBV7-8 to TRBJ2-5, with 7 bases aligning to TRBD1. The CDR3 is 14 residues long. The J segment lost 2 bases and the V segment lost 8 bases, leaving 8 bases of the junction unmatched. The V gene's germline CDR1 is SGHVS and CDR2 FQNEAQ. CDR3 sequence (DNA): TGTGCCAGCCCTGGGGGACAGACACAAGAGACCCAGTACTTC. This sequence encodes CASPGGQTQETQYF. The complete variable domain, with remaining parts taken from reference TRBV7-8 and TRBJ2-5, reads GAGVSQSPRYKVAKRGQDVALRCDPISGHVSLFWYQQALGQGPEFLTYFQNEAQLDKSGLPSDRFFAERPEGSVSTLKIQRTQQEDSAVYLCASPGGQTQETQYFGPGTRLLVL.

This clone appeared once. This chain connects TRBV4-3 to TRBJ1-2, with no clear D. This CDR3 comprises 15 residues. V was pared by 1 base and J by 3 bases, with 12 bases between. The germline CDR1 and CDR2 sequences are LGHNA and YSLEER. The CDR3 loop is CASSQGPRGDYGYTF. The CDR3 coding sequence is TGCGCCAGCAGCCAAGGCCCCCGGGGAGACTATGGCTACACCTTC.

V gene TRBV15 combines with J gene TRBJ1-5; D is undetermined. Germline values: CDR1 LNHNV, CDR2 YYDKDF (reference sequence). The ends were cut back, 4 bases at V and 1 base at J, with 11 bases in the middle. The CDR3 is made up of 15 amino acids. This CDR3 reads CATSTHISSNQPQHF. CDR3 nucleotide sequence: TGTGCCACCAGCACCCACATATCCAGCAATCAGCCCCAGCATTTT.

The chain joins TRBV20-1 to TRBJ2-3, with D possibly being TRBD1 (6 bases). The V gene lost 3 bases and the J gene lost 5 bases, with 9 bases spanning the gap. The CDR3 totals 12 residues. Germline CDR1 is DFQATT and CDR2 is SNEGSKA (reference sequence). The CDR3 protein is CSASQGGDTQYF. In DNA form, the CDR3 reads TGCAGTGCTAGTCAAGGGGGAGATACGCAGTATTTT.

This sequence joins TRBV6-5 and TRBJ1-2; 9 bases are shared with TRBD1. J gave up 6 bases and V 6 bases, and 5 bases lay outside the gene matches. The germline V gene has CDR1 MNHEY and CDR2 SVGAGI. The CDR3 has 13 amino acids. The chain's CDR3 is CASRKTGGNGYTF. CDR3 bases: TGTGCCAGCAGGAAGACAGGGGGGAATGGCTACACCTTC.

V gene TRBV27 combines with J gene TRBJ2-1; D is unclear. Trimming left V 0 bases short and J 0 bases short, with 6 bases between. This CDR3 contains 15 residues. Germline V CDR1 and CDR2: MNHEY, SMNVEV (reference sequence). This CDR3 is CASSLSSSSYNEQFF. The CDR3 nucleotides read TGTGCCAGCAGTTTATCAAGTAGCTCCTACAATGAGCAGTTCTTC.

This clone was seen a few times. The chain uses TRBV7-3 and TRBJ2-1, with D possibly TRBD2 on 6 matching bases. V dropped 5 bases and J dropped 7 bases, with 24 bases sitting between them. Germline values: CDR1 SGHTA, CDR2 FQGTGA. This CDR3 contains 17 residues. This CDR3 is CASSASDNSLAGNEQFF. In DNA form, the CDR3 reads TGTGCCAGCAGCGCTTCCGATAACTCACTAGCTGGGAATGAGCAGTTCTTC. Full variable domain (rest looked up from reference TRBV7-3 and TRBJ2-1): GAGVSQTPSNKVTEKGKYVELRCDPISGHTALYWYRQSLGQGPEFLIYFQGTGAADDSGLPNDRFFAVRPEGSVSTLKIQRTERGDSAVYLCASSASDNSLAGNEQFFGPGTRLTVL.

This chain uses TRBV30 with TRBJ1-1; TRBD1 matches 8 bases. Trimming removed 0 bases from V and 10 bases from J; junction bases left unmatched: 10. The CDR3 spans 14 residues. Germline assignment: CDR1 GTSNPN and CDR2 SVGIG (reference sequence). The CDR3 DNA reads TGTGCCTGGAGTGTACATAGAGGGACAGGAAGAGCTTTCTTT. As protein: CAWSVHRGTGRAFF.

This rearrangement joins TRBV11-2 to TRBJ2-7; tentative D call: TRBD2 (5 bases). In germline, CDR1 is SGHAT, CDR2 FQNNGV. V dropped 0 bases and J dropped 7 bases, with 10 bases sitting between them. The CDR3 contains 13 residues. The CDR3 loop is CASSLDEEEEQYF. The CDR3 bases are TGTGCCAGCAGCTTAGACGAGGAGGAGGAGCAGTACTTC.

The J gene is TRBJ2-7, the V gene TRBV19, with 8 bases identical to TRBD1. Germline assignment: CDR1 LNHDA and CDR2 SQIVND (reference sequence). The CDR3 loop spans 16 amino acids. The J segment lost 5 bases and the V segment lost 0 bases, leaving 9 bases of the junction unmatched. The CDR3 DNA reads TGTGCCAGTAGTATAGATACCTTAGGACAGGGAAACGAGCAGTACTTC. This sequence encodes CASSIDTLGQGNEQYF.

This chain uses TRBV24-1 with TRBJ2-3; 10 positions match TRBD2. The CDR3 is 13 residues long. Per germline, CDR1 KGHDR and CDR2 SFDVKD. V shed 6 bases, J shed 4 bases, and the junction held 0 bases outside the gene matches. CDR3 nucleotides: TGTGCCACCAGTAGCGGGGGGGCAGATACGCAGTATTTT. It translates to CATSSGGADTQYF.

This clone was observed once. The J gene is TRBJ2-5, the V gene TRBV9, with 7 bases aligning to TRBD2. V gave up 0 bases and J gave up 3 bases; unmatched junction bases: 5. The CDR3 consists of 15 residues. Germline assignment: CDR1 SGDLS and CDR2 YYNGEE. The CDR3 here is CASSVVLLAEETQYF. In nucleotides, the CDR3 is TGTGCCAGCAGCGTAGTTTTGCTAGCGGAAGAGACCCAGTACTTC.

V and J are TRBV27 and TRBJ1-6, with D uncertain. Germline CDR1 reads MNHEY; CDR2 reads SMNVEV (reference sequence). V shed 5 bases and J shed 5 bases, with 13 bases lying between them. The CDR3 is made up of 15 amino acids. Written as DNA, the CDR3 is TGTGCCAGCAGTCCTGGACTAACCAATAATTCACCCCTCCACTTT. Protein sequence: CASSPGLTNNSPLHF.

CDR3 sequence: CASSTAGGLDTQYF. CDR3 nucleotides: TGTGCCAGCTCCACGGCGGGAGGGCTGGATACGCAGTATTTT. The chain recombines TRBV7-9 with TRBJ2-3; 9 bases line up with TRBD2. Trimming took 8 bases from V and 6 from J; bases not matched to a gene: 9. Germline lookup yields CDR1 SEHNR and CDR2 FQNEAQ (reference sequence). CDR3 size: 14 residues.

The chain combines TRBV2 with TRBJ1-5; the D gene is possibly TRBD1 (5 bases). V was clipped by 1 base and J by 2 bases, with 12 bases between them. The CDR3 loop spans 16 amino acids. Germline V gives CDR1 SNHLY, CDR2 FYNNEI. Here the CDR3 reads CASSEGRGRGNQPQHF. DNA for the CDR3: TGTGCCAGCAGTGAAGGTAGGGGAAGAGGCAATCAGCCCCAGCATTTT.

V is TRBV19 and J is TRBJ2-3, with 16 bases lining up with TRBD2. V gave up 5 bases and J gave up 2 bases; unmatched junction bases: 7. The CDR3 length is 18 residues. Germline CDR1 is LNHDA and CDR2 is SQIVND (reference sequence). The CDR3 nucleotides are TGTGCCAGTAGTCCCGGGACTAGCGGGGGGGCGATCACAGATACGCAGTATTTT. The encoded protein is CASSPGTSGGAITDTQYF.

The genes are TRBV5-4 and TRBJ2-2; D gene uncertain. V was pared by 1 base and J by 4 bases, with 11 bases between. Germline V lookup: CDR1 SGHNT, CDR2 YYREEE (reference sequence). The length of the CDR3 is 15 residues. The CDR3 DNA sequence: TGTGCCAGCAGCTTGCTTGTCGGCGGCACCGGGGAGCTGTTTTTT. This gives the protein CASSLLVGGTGELFF.

This clone appeared a few times. The gene calls are TRBV4-1 and TRBJ1-4, with 8 bases matching TRBD1. Per germline, CDR1 MGHRA and CDR2 YSYEKL. Trimming took 0 bases from V and 5 from J; bases not matched to a gene: 5. This CDR3 is 16 amino acids long. CDR3 residues: CASSQDAGGGNEKLFF. CDR3 coding DNA: TGCGCCAGCAGCCAAGATGCAGGGGGCGGGAATGAAAAACTGTTTTTT.

This clone showed up just once. The V and J genes are TRBV7-8 and TRBJ2-7; TRBD1 aligns across 10 bases. The CDR3 is 18 residues long. Per germline, CDR1 SGHVS and CDR2 FQNEAQ. V trimming: 1 base; J trimming: 6 bases; junction bases outside the gene matches: 15. The CDR3 spells CASSLEAQGQGYIREQYF. In DNA form, the CDR3 reads TGTGCCAGCAGCTTAGAGGCGCAGGGACAGGGGTACATCCGCGAGCAGTACTTC.

The genes are TRBV3-1 (or the pseudogene TRBV3-2) and TRBJ2-7, with D unclear. Trimming shortened V by 1 base and J by 5 bases, and 12 bases separated the two germline ends. The CDR3 has 14 residues. Germline V gene lookup returns CDR1 LGHDT and CDR2 YNNKEL (reference sequence). The CDR3 region has the DNA TGTGCCAGCAGCCAAGTTCGGGTCCTCCACGAGCAGTACTTC. This translates into CASSQVRVLHEQYF.

The V gene is TRBV9, the J gene TRBJ2-7; 8 bases align to TRBD2. Germline CDR1 and CDR2: SGDLS and YYNGEE. The junction had 7 bases not matched to a gene; V was cut back by 4 bases and J by 4 bases. There are 14 residues in the CDR3. In nucleotides, the CDR3 is TGTGCCAGCAGCCCCCGGGGGGGAAATTACGAGCAGTACTTC. Residues: CASSPRGGNYEQYF.

V is TRBV24-1 and J is TRBJ2-3; D gene unclear. This CDR3 region has 17 residues. Deletions cut 3 bases from V and 2 bases from J, with 17 bases between. Germline loops: CDR1 KGHDR, CDR2 SFDVKD. The CDR3 nucleotides read TGTGCCACCAGTGATACACCGGGTTTCGTCGACACAGATACGCAGTATTTT. It encodes CATSDTPGFVDTDTQYF.

The chain links TRBV27 to TRBJ1-2, with 7 nucleotides matching TRBD1. The CDR3 totals 17 residues. The germline V gene has CDR1 MNHEY and CDR2 SMNVEV (reference sequence). J gave up 5 bases and V 0 bases, and 12 bases lay outside the gene matches. The CDR3 coding sequence is TGTGCCAGCAGTTTATCGGGGACTTATGGGGACAGTTATGGCTACACCTTC. Translation gives CASSLSGTYGDSYGYTF.

The chain couples TRBV7-3 to TRBJ2-5, with D uncertain. Germline V CDR1 and CDR2: SGHTA, FQGTGA. The CDR3 has 10 amino acids. With 5 bases removed from V and 4 bases from J, the gap between germline ends came to 2 bases. Here the CDR3 reads CASSRETQYF. Written as DNA, the CDR3 is TGTGCCAGCAGCCGAGAGACCCAGTACTTC.

The chain employs TRBV19 and TRBJ2-4; a weak D match, TRBD2 (5 bases). This CDR3 comprises 19 residues. Germline CDR1 and CDR2: LNHDA and SQIVND (reference sequence). V lost 0 bases, J lost 1 base, and 19 bases lay in between. The CDR3 protein is CASSIDRGSSAFAKNIQYF. For the CDR3, the DNA is TGTGCCAGTAGTATAGATCGGGGATCGTCCGCTTTTGCCAAAAACATTCAGTACTTC.

This clone was recorded a few times. CDR3 region: CAFMVGDYNSPLHF. The CDR3 nucleotides read TGTGCCTTCATGGTCGGGGACTATAATTCACCCCTCCACTTT. This rearrangement joins TRBV30 to TRBJ1-6, with D unresolved. Germline V gives CDR1 GTSNPN, CDR2 SVGIG (reference sequence). The CDR3 has 14 residues. V lost 7 bases and J 3 bases, leaving 13 bases between the germline ends. Full variable domain (missing parts from reference TRBV30 and TRBJ1-6): SQTIHQWPATLVQPVGSPLSLECTVEGTSNPNLYWYRQAAGRGLQLLFYSVGIGQISSEVPQNLSASRPQDRQFILSSKKLLLSDSGFYLCAFMVGDYNSPLHFGNGTRLTVT.